The 3 T cell receptor beta chains reported below all come from one sample, sequenced in a study of cytomegalovirus exposure and HLA in healthy donors (dated by TCRdb to about 2017). Library method: the immunoSEQ multiplex PCR assay. For the multiplex PCR, a mixture combining 60 forward primers for TCR Vbeta segments and 13 reverse primers for TCR Jbeta segments was used. TCRdb limited this immuneACCESS table to in-frame rearrangements with V and J called. A share of clones is missing; checked studies link under half to unresolved V genes, and the rest is unexplained. The sample table lists 140,000 or so clones, around two thirds of them with a count of one. Around 4.5% of the sample goes to the ten largest clones. Sequences were obtained from PBMCs. Every receptor here comes from a man between 18 and 29 years old in good health and CMV-seropositive.

The V gene is TRBV7-3, the J gene TRBJ2-1, with 8 bases aligning to TRBD2. This CDR3 has 13 residues. The junction had 2 bases not matched to a gene; V was cut back by 2 bases and J by 8 bases. Germline values: CDR1 SGHTA, CDR2 FQGTGA. Here the CDR3 reads CASSLLAGDEQFF. The CDR3 nucleotides are TGTGCCAGCAGCTTACTAGCGGGCGATGAGCAGTTCTTC.

The chain employs TRBV5-4 and TRBJ1-1, with no clear D. Germline V gene sequence: CDR1 SGHNT, CDR2 YYREEE (reference sequence). The CDR3 covers 13 residues. Between the trimmed V and J ends, which lost 4 bases and 0 bases, there was a span of 7 bases. This chain's CDR3 is CASSSDVNTEAFF. DNA for the CDR3: TGTGCCAGCAGCAGCGATGTGAACACTGAAGCTTTCTTT.

The chain uses TRBV25-1 and TRBJ2-5; maybe TRBD2 (6 bases). The J call is in doubt because the DNA end fits TRBJ2-7 better. Germline V CDR1 and CDR2: MGHDK, SYGVNS. This CDR3 region has 15 residues. The CDR3 DNA is TGTGCCAGCAGTGCCCCCCCGGGAGAAGACTACGAGCAGTACTTC. This encodes CASSAPPGEDYEQYF.